Included here is one T cell receptor beta chain sequence, with context. This sample was included in a study of blood T cell repertoires in COVID-19. Profiling relied on immunoSEQ multiplex PCR, and the TCRdb table lists in-frame clones only, not all of them. The sample holds 330,000 or so clones, less than 90% seen once. The CDR3 totals 15 residues. V shed 0 bases, J shed 7 bases, and the junction held 6 bases outside the gene matches. In germline, CDR1 is SGHKS, CDR2 YYEKEE (reference sequence). The sequenced sample was PBMCs or T cells enriched from blood (not recorded which). The chain links TRBV5-5 to TRBJ1-4, with TRBD1 identical over 7 bases. This receptor was identified in a woman under 40 who had recovered from COVID-19. The CDR3 DNA sequence: TGTGCCAGCAGCTTGGTACAGGGGAAGGGTGAAAAACTGTTTTTT. Protein product: CASSLVQGKGEKLFF.